This T cell receptor beta chain was sequenced for a study of T cells after posttransplantation cyclophosphamide. Study findings and constraints: TRB clonality was highly associated with recipient CMV seropositivity and reactivation. Blood and skin or GI T cell repertoires showed limited TRB overlap.

Of note for this clone: Its antigen is as yet unknown.

On the day of bone marrow donation, the related graft donor provided peripheral blood. The naive gate required viable CD3+CD4+ or CD3+CD8+ cells with CCR7+CD45RA+CD45RO-CD95-CD27+CD28+ phenotype. The method was immunoSEQ multiplex PCR; TCRdb's version includes in-frame clones alone and lacks a portion of them. The sample contains 10,000 to 12,000 clones, roughly 95% of which appear only once. The CDR3 sequence is 14 residues long. Germline V gives CDR1 LNHDA, CDR2 SQIVND (reference sequence). V was shortened by 3 bases and J by 3 bases, with 12 bases between the two germline ends. The sequenced sample was naive CD8+ T cells sorted from PBMCs. The clonotype was recovered from a man younger than 45 in good health and a related stem cell transplant donor. This chain uses TRBV19 with TRBJ2-7, with D perhaps TRBD2 (5 bases). The CDR3 sequence: CASSMRTGGYEQYF. The CDR3 DNA is TGTGCCAGTAGTATGCGGACTGGTGGCTACGAGCAGTACTTC.